The clone carrying this T cell receptor beta chain was seen just once. Within the sample, other DNA sequences also encode this same CDR3. This entry is derived from a study of shared clonotypes between healthy human individuals. The CDR3 is made up of 14 amino acids. V was cut by 2 bases and J by 0 bases, with 5 bases left in between. Germline lookup yields CDR1 SNHLY and CDR2 FYNNEI. This table comes from immunoSEQ multiplex PCR, and its TCRdb copy is limited to in-frame clones, with some not included. The sample carries 1,500,000 or so clones, around 97% recorded once. Partitioning of CD4+ cells yielded a CD45RA+ naive subset and a CD45RA-negative memory subset.

Input material: naive CD4+ T cells sorted from blood. Described subset: CD45RA+ positively selected. The V gene is TRBV2, the J gene TRBJ2-1, with unresolved D. This receptor was taken from a man aged 30 to 45 in good health. The CDR3 DNA reads as TGTGCCAGCAGTGAACTGAGCTCCTACAATGAGCAGTTCTTC. Translation gives CASSELSSYNEQFF.